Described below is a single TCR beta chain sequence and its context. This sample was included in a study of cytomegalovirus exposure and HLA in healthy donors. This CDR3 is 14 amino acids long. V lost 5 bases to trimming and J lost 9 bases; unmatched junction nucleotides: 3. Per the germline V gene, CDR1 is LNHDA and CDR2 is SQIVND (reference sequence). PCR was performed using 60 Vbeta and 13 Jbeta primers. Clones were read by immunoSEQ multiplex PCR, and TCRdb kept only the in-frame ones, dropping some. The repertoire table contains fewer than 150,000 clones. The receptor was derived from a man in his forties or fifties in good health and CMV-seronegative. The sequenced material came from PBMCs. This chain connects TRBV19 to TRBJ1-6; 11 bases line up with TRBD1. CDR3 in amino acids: CASSPGTGGSPLHF. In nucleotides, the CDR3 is TGTGCCAGTAGTCCCGGGACAGGGGGTTCACCCCTCCACTTT. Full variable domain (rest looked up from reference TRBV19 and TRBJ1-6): DGGITQSPKYLFRKEGQNVTLSCEQNLNHDAMYWYRQDPGQGLRLIYYSQIVNDFQKGDIAEGYSVSREKKESFPLTVTSAQKNPTAFYLCASSPGTGGSPLHFGNGTRLTVT.